This T cell receptor (beta chain) comes out of a study of regulatory T cells in long-lasting Graves disease. Study in general: Graves' patients diagnosed newly had used antithyroid drugs under 3 months.

TCR beta libraries were built with iRepertoire HTBI primers and Arm-PCR of CDR3 regions. Each CDR3 protein is one row after TCRdb ran MiXCR on the multiplex PCR reads. In the table there are 350,000 to 550,000 distinct CDR3 sequences, 14% of which are singletons. The time point here: newly diagnosed GD, antithyroid drugs for less than 3 months. RNA isolated from PBMCs was used to make the TCR library. This clonotype was recorded at least ten times. The CDR3 is 18 residues long. V lost 6 bases to trimming and J lost 2 bases; unmatched junction nucleotides: 15. This sample also appeared in a second study, on T cells in Graves' hyperthyroidism and ophthalmopathy.

The chain combines TRBV12-3 or TRBV12-4 with TRBJ2-3, with 9 bases matching TRBD2. Sample: peripheral blood mononuclear cells (PBMCs), taken at new diagnosis, from a patient treated with antithyroid drugs. This clonotype was obtained from a woman aged 45-65 years with Graves disease. CDR3 bases: TGTGCCAGCAGCACTAGGGCTGGCGGGAGGGCCGACACAGATACGCAGTATTTT. Translation gives CASSTRAGGRADTDTQYF.